The 6 T cell receptor beta chains listed next were all sequenced from one sample in a study of blood T cell repertoires in COVID-19. Profiling relied on immunoSEQ multiplex PCR, and the TCRdb table lists in-frame clones only, not all of them. Of some 250,000 clones listed, roughly 87% are singletons. The source material was peripheral blood. These receptors all stem from a human donor in a cohort sampled during active COVID-19.

The chain links TRBV19 to TRBJ1-3, with D hard to call. Germline CDR1 is LNHDA and CDR2 is SQIVND (reference sequence). The CDR3 extends over 16 amino acids. V lost 3 bases and J lost 3, with 15 bases in between. The CDR3 DNA is TGTGCCAGTAGTATCTCATCATCGGGAAGTGGAAACACCATATATTTT. It is translated as CASSISSSGSGNTIYF.

The V gene is TRBV27, the J gene TRBJ1-2; maybe TRBD1 (6 bases). The germline gives CDR1 MNHEY, CDR2 SMNVEV (reference sequence). Trimming shortened V by 6 bases and J by 2 bases, and 16 bases separated the two germline ends. This CDR3 has 15 residues. This CDR3 is CASSRGPGSNYGYTF. The DNA for the CDR3 is TGTGCCAGCAGCAGGGGCCCGGGATCGAACTATGGCTACACCTTC.

The chain has TRBV5-1 and TRBJ1-1; TRBD1 might be the D (5 bases). The CDR3 extends over 15 amino acids. Germline values: CDR1 SGHRS, CDR2 YFSETQ. V was clipped by 3 bases and J by 1 base, with 13 bases between them. The CDR3 reads CASSSLSGQNTEAFF. CDR3 sequence (DNA): TGCGCCAGCAGCTCGCTATCAGGACAGAACACTGAAGCTTTCTTT.

The rearrangement uses TRBV24-1 and TRBJ1-2; possible D gene TRBD1, 5 bases. Trimming pared 4 bases from V and 8 bases from J, leaving 16 bases between. Germline assignment: CDR1 KGHDR and CDR2 SFDVKD. This CDR3 contains 14 residues. The chain's CDR3 is CATSDLTAVEGYTF. The CDR3 bases are TGTGCCACCAGTGACTTGACAGCCGTCGAGGGCTACACCTTC.

V and J are TRBV28 and TRBJ2-7; TRBD1 matches at 8 bases. V lost 6 bases, J lost 6 bases, and 7 bases stayed unmatched. CDR1 is MDHEN and CDR2 is SYDVKM in the germline V gene. The CDR3 loop spans 13 amino acids. Here the CDR3 reads CASRTPGTGEQYF. CDR3 nucleotides: TGTGCCAGCAGAACTCCCGGGACAGGCGAGCAGTACTTC.

V is TRBV5-6 and J is TRBJ1-1, with D hard to call. Trimming took 9 bases from V and 0 from J, leaving 21 bases between them. Per the germline V gene, CDR1 is SGHDT and CDR2 is YYEEEE. The CDR3 covers 16 residues. CDR3 in DNA: TGTGCCACCTCCAACCTCGAGGGATCCCTGAACACTGAAGCTTTCTTT. It translates to CATSNLEGSLNTEAFF. Full variable domain (outside the CDR3, taken from reference TRBV5-6 and TRBJ1-1): DAGVTQSPTHLIKTRGQQVTLRCSPKSGHDTVSWYQQALGQGPQFIFQYYEEEERQRGNFPDRFSGHQFPNYSSELNVNALLLGDSALYLCATSNLEGSLNTEAFFGQGTRLTVV.